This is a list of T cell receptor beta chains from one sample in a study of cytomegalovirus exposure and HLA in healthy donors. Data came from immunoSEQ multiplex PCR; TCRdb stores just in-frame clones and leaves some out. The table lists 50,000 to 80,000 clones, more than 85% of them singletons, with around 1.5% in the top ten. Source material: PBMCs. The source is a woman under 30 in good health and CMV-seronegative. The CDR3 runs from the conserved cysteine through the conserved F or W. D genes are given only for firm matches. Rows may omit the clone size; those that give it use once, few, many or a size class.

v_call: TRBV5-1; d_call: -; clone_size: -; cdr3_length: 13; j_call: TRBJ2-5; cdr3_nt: TGCGCCAGCAGCCCCGCGGCCCAAGAGACCCAGTACTTC; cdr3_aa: CASSPAAQETQYF
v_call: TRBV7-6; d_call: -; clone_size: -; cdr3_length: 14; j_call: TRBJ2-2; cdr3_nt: TGTGCCAGCAGCTTAGCACTTAACACCGGGGAGCTGTTTTTT; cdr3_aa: CASSLALNTGELFF
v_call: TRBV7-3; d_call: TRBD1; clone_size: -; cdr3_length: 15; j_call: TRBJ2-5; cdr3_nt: TGTGCCAGCAGCGAGACCGGGACAGGCCAGGAGACCCAGTACTTC; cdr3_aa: CASSETGTGQETQYF
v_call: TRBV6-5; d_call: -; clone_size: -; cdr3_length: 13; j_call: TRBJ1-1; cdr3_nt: TGTGCCAGCAGTTACATGGGGGGCACTGAAGCTTTCTTT; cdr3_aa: CASSYMGGTEAFF
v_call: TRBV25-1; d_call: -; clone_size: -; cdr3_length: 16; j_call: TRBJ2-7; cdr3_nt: TGTGCCAGCAGTGAATTTTGGACAGCAAACGCCTACGAGCAGTACTTC; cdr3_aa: CASSEFWTANAYEQYF
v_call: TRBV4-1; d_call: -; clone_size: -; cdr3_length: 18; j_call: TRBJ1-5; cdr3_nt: TGCGCCAGCAGCCAACCAAGACGGGACTCTTTGGGCAATCAGCCCCAGCATTTT; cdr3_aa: CASSQPRRDSLGNQPQHF
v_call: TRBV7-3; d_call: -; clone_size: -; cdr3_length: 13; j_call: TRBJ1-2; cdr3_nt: TGTGCCAGCAGCTTAAATGGGGGGGACGGCTACACCTTC; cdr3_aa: CASSLNGGDGYTF
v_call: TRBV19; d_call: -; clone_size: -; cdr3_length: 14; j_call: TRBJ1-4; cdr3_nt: TGTGCCAGTAGTATTGTGGGCTCTGGGGAAAAACTGTTTTTT; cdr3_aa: CASSIVGSGEKLFF
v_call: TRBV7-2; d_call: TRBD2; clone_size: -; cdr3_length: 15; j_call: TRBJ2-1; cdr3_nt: TGTGCCAGCAGCTATGGACTAGCGGGAGGAGATGAGCAGTTCTTC; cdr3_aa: CASSYGLAGGDEQFF
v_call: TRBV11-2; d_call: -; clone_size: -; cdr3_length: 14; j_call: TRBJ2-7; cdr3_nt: TGTGCCAGCAGCTTAGCCCTTGTGAGGAACGAGCAGTACTTC; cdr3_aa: CASSLALVRNEQYF
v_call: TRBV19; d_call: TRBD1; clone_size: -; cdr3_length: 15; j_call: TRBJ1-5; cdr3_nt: TGTGCCAGTAGTATCCGCCGGGACAGTGATCAGCCCCAGCATTTT; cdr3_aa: CASSIRRDSDQPQHF
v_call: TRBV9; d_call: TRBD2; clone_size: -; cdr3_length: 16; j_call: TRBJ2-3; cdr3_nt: TGTGCCAGCAGCGTAGATCCTAGCGGGATGGCAGATACGCAGTATTTT; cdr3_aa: CASSVDPSGMADTQYF
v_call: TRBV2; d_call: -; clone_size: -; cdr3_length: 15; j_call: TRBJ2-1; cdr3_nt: TGTGCCAGCAGTGAGAGGCAGGGGTTGTCCAATGAGCAGTTCTTC; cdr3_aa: CASSERQGLSNEQFF
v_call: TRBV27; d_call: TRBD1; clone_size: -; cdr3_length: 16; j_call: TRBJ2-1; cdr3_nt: TGTGCCAGCAGTTTATCGGGACAGGGGGCGCGGCGGGAGCAGTTCTTC; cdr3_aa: CASSLSGQGARREQFF
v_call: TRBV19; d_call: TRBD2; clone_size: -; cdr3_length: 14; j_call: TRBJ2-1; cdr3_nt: TGTGCCACCTACGGACTAGCGGGAGGAAATGAGCAGTTCTTC; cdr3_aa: CATYGLAGGNEQFF
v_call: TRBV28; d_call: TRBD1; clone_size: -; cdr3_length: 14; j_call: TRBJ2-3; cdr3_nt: TGTGCCAGCAGTTTACAGGGGGCGACAGATACGCAGTATTTT; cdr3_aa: CASSLQGATDTQYF
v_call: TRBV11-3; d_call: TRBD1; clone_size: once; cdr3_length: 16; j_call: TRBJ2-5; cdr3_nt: TGTGCCAGCAGCTTAGGGGACAGGAGGTACCAAGAGACCCAGTACTTC; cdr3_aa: CASSLGDRRYQETQYF
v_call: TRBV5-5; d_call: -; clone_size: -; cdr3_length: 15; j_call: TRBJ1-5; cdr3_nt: TGTGCCAGCAGCCCTTTTGGCAGTAGCAATCAGCCCCAGCATTTT; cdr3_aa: CASSPFGSSNQPQHF
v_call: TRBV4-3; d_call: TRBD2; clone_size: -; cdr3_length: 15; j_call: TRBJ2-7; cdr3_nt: TGCGCCAGCAGCCAAGGACTAGCGGGGATCTACGAGCAGTACTTC; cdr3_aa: CASSQGLAGIYEQYF
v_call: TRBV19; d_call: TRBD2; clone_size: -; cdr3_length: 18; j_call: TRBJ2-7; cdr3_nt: TGTGCCAGTAGTACAGGGAGGACTAGCGGAGAGACTGTGTGGGAGCAGTACTTC; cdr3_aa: CASSTGRTSGETVWEQYF